There are a few counts of the clone carrying this T cell receptor (beta chain). The data stem from a study of spatial heterogeneity in lung cancer. TCRdb re-called the 5' RACE reads with MiXCR, one entry per CDR3 protein. The data show tens of thousands of distinct CDR3 sequences, roughly 10% seen once. As for time point: blood at routine non-recurrence follow-up after resection. The sequencing here drew on PBMCs, taken at follow-up. The source of this sequence is a male donor with early-stage non-small cell lung cancer.

The CDR3 nucleotides read TGTGCCAGCAGTGGGGGAGTCTACGAGCAGTACTTC. This gives the protein CASSGGVYEQYF. The chain is built from TRBV12-3 or TRBV12-4 and TRBJ2-7; D might be TRBD1 or TRBD2, each matching 5 bases. This CDR3 region has 12 residues. With 5 bases removed from V and 3 bases from J, the gap between germline ends came to 8 bases.